This T cell receptor beta chain appears in the sequencing data of a study of graft-versus-host responses after intestinal transplantation (dated by TCRdb to the early 2020s). For the wider study: Multivisceral, liver-intestinal, or isolated intestinal transplants were received by the recipients. Anti-thymocyte globulin induction was given to all recipients, followed by maintenance tacrolimus and steroids for 2 to 4 years. After intestinal transplantation, graft-versus-host and host-versus-graft alloreactive T cell clones in the graft, circulation and bone marrow were tracked using bulk TCR-beta CDR3 sequencing. Alloreactive clones were identified by sequencing pre-transplant mixed lymphocyte reaction products and comparing them with unstimulated pre-transplant donor and recipient T cells. A cohort of about 26 intestinal transplant recipients, including one retransplant, was enrolled, and a few patients lacking pretransplant specimens were excluded. A peak of at least 4% donor T cells among recipient peripheral blood mononuclear cells was the definition used for donor T cell macrochimerism. Rather than going through the commercial service, samples from three later patients were sequenced in-house on an Illumina MiSeq and processed with MiXCR.

General conclusions and limits of the study: Patients with donor T cell macrochimerism had high GvH to HvG T cell clonal ratios in their allografts. GvH clones were found in recipient bone marrow, and some of the GvH clones appeared earlier in ileal mucosa or blood, which is consistent with an intestinal mucosal origin. The conclusions were limited by the relatively low number and heterogeneity of the intestinal transplant patients. Early after transplant, declines in HvG clones were associated with peak levels of circulating GvH clones.

This specimen's time point label, interpreted: cells obtained before transplantation from donor or recipient. In the mixed lymphocyte reactions, about 200,000 CFSE-labeled pre-transplant responders were plated with about 200,000 irradiated violet-dye-labeled stimulators and cultured for 5 to 6 days. Proliferating CD3+CD4+CFSE-low and CD3+CD8+CFSE-low responder cells were FACS-sorted on a BD Influx sorter after the mixed lymphocyte reaction. To note about this clone: No much larger clone is present one base from it, and per-base qualities are unavailable.

Libraries were built with the immunoSEQ multiplex PCR assay. For most patients, genomic DNA was isolated with the Qiagen DNeasy Blood and Tissue Kit and sent frozen to Adaptive Biotechnologies for TCR sequencing. High-throughput TCR-beta CDR3 sequencing of genomic DNA from most patients was performed by Adaptive Biotechnologies. The paper's processing steps were these. Adaptive's ImmunoSEQ software was the source of the TCR sequencing data for 15 to 20 patients, while a few other patients were processed with MiXCR and VDJtools. To correct CD4 versus CD8 sorting errors, sequences present in both subsets at a frequency ratio below 5:1 were removed. Because the origin of CDR3 nucleotide sequences shared between donor and recipient could not be assigned, those sequences were removed. To count as alloreactive, a clone needed at least 2-fold expansion over unstimulated cells and a minimum CFSE-low frequency of 0.002% (template counts) or 0.001% (read counts). Clones detected in sequenced pre-transplant spleen, lymph node, or MLR CFSE-low populations of the donor or recipient were defined as mappable. The cumulative frequency of alloreactive clones was calculated as a percentage of all sequences, weighted by copy number. The table was pulled from immuneACCESS by TCRdb, which kept in-frame rearrangements only. Such tables lose some clones; where checked, under half of the loss comes from unresolved V genes, and the rest has no known cause. V and J calls and clone size are given by that table; D and trimming were obtained from the DNA. In all, the sample holds some 10,000 clones, and roughly 27% of those were seen once. The top ten constitute roughly 3.2% of the sample.

Here the sequenced sample was alloreactive CD4+ T cells from a mixed lymphocyte reaction culture, taken before intestinal transplant. The cell subset or site label of this sample denotes: CFSE-low proliferating T cells sorted from approximately 6-day pre-transplant mixed lymphocyte reaction (GvH or HvG direction). This TCR derives from a human patient who received an intestinal transplant.

The sequenced DNA is TGCGCCAGCAGCCAAGGACCTAGGACCTCCTACGAGCAGTACTTC. Its protein product is CASSQGPRTSYEQYF. The chain links TRBV4-3 with TRBJ2-7, with the D gene uncertain. Via the germline V gene, CDR1 is LGHNA and CDR2 YSLEER. From its cysteine to its phenylalanine, the CDR3 spans 15 amino acids. The sequence is cut down to CDR3 DNA, 45 bases in frame from base 1. V lost 1 base and J lost 0 bases; the stretch between them is 10 bases long.